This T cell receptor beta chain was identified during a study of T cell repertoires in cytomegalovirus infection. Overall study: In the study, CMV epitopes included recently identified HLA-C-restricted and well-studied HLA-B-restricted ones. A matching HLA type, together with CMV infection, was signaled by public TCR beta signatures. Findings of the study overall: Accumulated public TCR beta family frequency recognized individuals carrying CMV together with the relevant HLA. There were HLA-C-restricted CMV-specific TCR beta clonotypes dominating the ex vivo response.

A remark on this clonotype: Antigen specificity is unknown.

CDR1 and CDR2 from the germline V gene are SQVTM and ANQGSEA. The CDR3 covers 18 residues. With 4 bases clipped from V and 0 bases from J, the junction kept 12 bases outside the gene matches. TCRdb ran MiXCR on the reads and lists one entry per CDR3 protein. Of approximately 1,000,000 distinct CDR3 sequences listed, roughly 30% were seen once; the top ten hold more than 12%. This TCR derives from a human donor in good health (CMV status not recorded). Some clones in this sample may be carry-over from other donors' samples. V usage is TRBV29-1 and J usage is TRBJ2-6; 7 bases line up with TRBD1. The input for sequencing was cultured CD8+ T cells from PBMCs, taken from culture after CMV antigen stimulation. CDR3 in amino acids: CSVVPRDSPISGANVLTF. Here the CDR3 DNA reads TGCAGCGTTGTTCCCCGGGACAGTCCGATCTCTGGGGCCAACGTCCTGACTTTC.